These 28 T cell receptor beta chains were sequenced from one sample in a study of blood T cell repertoires in COVID-19. The data were produced by immunoSEQ multiplex PCR, yet TCRdb's version contains in-frame clones alone and is incomplete. The repertoire includes around 19,000 clones, about nine tenths of them detected once, and almost 8.5% sits in the top ten. Sequenced sample: peripheral blood. These receptors all stem from a human donor in a cohort sampled during active COVID-19. The donor label of this sample is uncertain.

This clone was seen once. V and J are TRBV5-4 and TRBJ2-7; 7 bases are shared with TRBD2. Germline V lookup: CDR1 SGHNT, CDR2 YYREEE (reference sequence). The length of the CDR3 is 14 residues. Germline trimming cut 5 bases from V and 3 bases from J; bases unmatched to any gene: 8. CDR3 in DNA: TGTGCCAGCAGTAAACCGGGACTACTCTACGAGCAGTACTTC. As protein: CASSKPGLLYEQYF.

The CDR3 DNA sequence: TGTGCCAGCAGCCCTCCGAGCGGGAGGTTATATGAGCAGTTCTTC. This encodes CASSPPSGRLYEQFF. V and J are TRBV7-9 and TRBJ2-1, with 9 bases matching TRBD2. Germline values: CDR1 SEHNR, CDR2 FQNEAQ (reference sequence). Trimming removed 5 bases from V and 8 bases from J; junction bases left unmatched: 10. This CDR3 spans 15 amino acids.

In this sample, this clone turned up a few times. The gene calls are TRBV6-2 or TRBV6-3 and TRBJ1-2; TRBD1 aligns across 7 bases. CDR1 MNHEY and CDR2 SVGEGT come from the germline V gene. The ends lost 6 bases at V and 4 bases at J; junction bases unmatched: 5. The CDR3 length is 13 residues. CDR3 nucleotides: TGTGCCAGCAGCCCGGACAGGCTCTATGGCTACACCTTC. This gives the protein CASSPDRLYGYTF.

V usage is TRBV28 and J usage is TRBJ1-5; possibly TRBD1 for D (6 bases). Deletions cut 8 bases from V and 0 bases from J, with 17 bases between. In germline, CDR1 is MDHEN, CDR2 SYDVKM. CDR3 size: 16 residues. CDR3 amino acids: CASLSGGGFSNQPQHF. The CDR3 nucleotides are TGTGCCAGCTTATCTGGGGGGGGCTTTAGCAATCAGCCCCAGCATTTT.

The chain uses TRBV7-9 and TRBJ2-5, with D possibly being TRBD2 (6 bases). Deletions cut 5 bases from V and 5 bases from J, with 18 bases between. The CDR3 has 15 amino acids. Germline lookup yields CDR1 SEHNR and CDR2 FQNEAQ (reference sequence). Written as DNA, the CDR3 is TGTGCCAGCAGCCCTAGGAACAGCGGGTTGGAGACCCAGTACTTC. It codes for CASSPRNSGLETQYF.

The genes are TRBV10-2 and TRBJ2-7, with 7 bases lining up with TRBD2. V lost 5 bases and J lost 9; bases outside the gene matches: 16. Germline CDR1 and CDR2: WSHSY and SAAADI. This CDR3 region has 15 residues. CDR3 sequence (DNA): TGCGCCAGCAGTCACCCGGGGGAGGGGCTGTTTCGGCAGTACTTC. Protein product: CASSHPGEGLFRQYF.

This rearrangement joins TRBV5-4 to TRBJ2-1, with D hard to call. This CDR3 region has 12 residues. The V gene's germline CDR1 is SGHNT and CDR2 YYREEE (reference sequence). V lost 0 bases, J lost 10 bases, and 8 bases lay in between. CDR3 amino acids: CASSLGGWEQFF. The CDR3 region has the DNA TGTGCCAGCAGCTTGGGAGGTTGGGAGCAGTTCTTC.

The rearrangement links TRBV3-1 (or the pseudogene TRBV3-2) to TRBJ2-3; D remains ambiguous. Germline V gene sequence: CDR1 LGHDT, CDR2 YNNKEL (reference sequence). The CDR3 is 15 residues long. The V end was cut by 3 bases, the J end by 7 bases, with 17 bases between. For the CDR3, the DNA is TGTGCCAGCAGCCACGACATCGAGACCCGATATACGCAGTATTTT. It is translated as CASSHDIETRYTQYF.

The gene calls are TRBV9 and TRBJ2-7; 8 nucleotides agree with TRBD1. This CDR3 has 15 residues. From germline, CDR1 is SGDLS and CDR2 YYNGEE. V lost 4 bases to trimming and J lost 7 bases; unmatched junction nucleotides: 13. The CDR3 reads CASSLSQGALGEQYF. CDR3 coding DNA: TGTGCCAGCAGCCTAAGTCAGGGGGCCCTGGGGGAGCAGTACTTC.

This clone was picked up one time. J is TRBJ1-6 and V is TRBV9, with TRBD1 identical over 7 bases. This CDR3 is 15 amino acids long. V trimming: 7 bases; J trimming: 8 bases; junction bases outside the gene matches: 12. From germline, CDR1 is SGDLS and CDR2 YYNGEE. The CDR3 DNA reads TGTGCCAGCGGTCCCGGACAGGTAAAGGATTCACCCCTCCACTTT. Its protein product is CASGPGQVKDSPLHF.

This chain joins TRBV2 and TRBJ2-2; D is unclear. V was clipped by 4 bases and J by 2 bases, with 11 bases between them. CDR3 length equals 15 residues. Germline V gives CDR1 SNHLY, CDR2 FYNNEI. The CDR3 protein is CASSASFSNTGELFF. CDR3 bases: TGTGCCAGCAGTGCCTCCTTTTCCAACACCGGGGAGCTGTTTTTT.

This chain connects TRBV6-5 to TRBJ2-1; 9 nucleotides match TRBD1. Germline CDR1 reads MNHEY; CDR2 reads SVGAGI. The junction had 9 bases not matched to a gene; V was cut back by 6 bases and J by 6 bases. The CDR3 is 15 residues long. In DNA, the CDR3 is TGTGCCAGCAGAACCGGGACAGGGCCGACCAATGAGCAGTTCTTC. This encodes CASRTGTGPTNEQFF.

V and J are TRBV19 and TRBJ2-1; 9 bases map to TRBD2. The germline V gene encodes CDR1 LNHDA and CDR2 SQIVND (reference sequence). J lost 0 bases, V lost 5 bases, and 17 bases had no gene match. CDR3 length: 20 amino acids. DNA of the CDR3: TGTGCCAGTAGTCCAAGAGGTGGTCAGGGACTAGCTCTCTCCTACAATGAGCAGTTCTTC. Its protein product is CASSPRGGQGLALSYNEQFF. The whole variable domain, filled in from reference TRBV19 and TRBJ2-1, reads DGGITQSPKYLFRKEGQNVTLSCEQNLNHDAMYWYRQDPGQGLRLIYYSQIVNDFQKGDIAEGYSVSREKKESFPLTVTSAQKNPTAFYLCASSPRGGQGLALSYNEQFFGPGTRLTVL.

V usage is TRBV29-1 and J usage is TRBJ2-5; a weak D match, TRBD2 (6 bases). Germline-derived CDR1 and CDR2 are SQVTM and ANQGSEA. V was trimmed by 7 bases and J by 5 bases, leaving 26 bases between them. This CDR3 is 16 amino acids long. CDR3 in DNA: TGCAGCGCCGGGCGGGGAGTTGGTTCCCCCGGGGAGACCCAGTACTTC. It specifies CSAGRGVGSPGETQYF. Looking up the rest from reference TRBV29-1 and TRBJ2-5 gives the full variable domain: SAVISQKPSRDICQRGTSLTIQCQVDSQVTMMFWYRQQPGQSLTLIATANQGSEATYESGFVIDKFPISRPNLTFSTLTVSNMSPEDSSIYLCSAGRGVGSPGETQYFGPGTRLLVL.

This clone was seen a handful of times. The chain combines TRBV13 with TRBJ1-2, with D possibly being TRBD1 (6 bases). The CDR3 covers 14 residues. Germline loops: CDR1 PRHDT, CDR2 FYEKMQ (reference sequence). The V and J ends lost 5 bases and 7 bases respectively, with 17 bases between them. The CDR3, as DNA: TGTGCCAGCAGCCAACGGACAGTGCCTTTTGGCTACACCTTC. Its protein is CASSQRTVPFGYTF. The full variable domain, its missing parts supplied by reference TRBV13 and TRBJ1-2, is AAGVIQSPRHLIKEKRETATLKCYPIPRHDTVYWYQQGPGQDPQFLISFYEKMQSDKGSIPDRFSAQQFSDYHSELNMSSLELGDSALYFCASSQRTVPFGYTFGSGTRLTVV.

The genes are TRBV11-2 and TRBJ2-5, with D perhaps matching TRBD2 (5 bases). The V end lost 1 base, the J end lost 13 bases, and 10 bases lay between the germline ends. The germline V gene encodes CDR1 SGHAT and CDR2 FQNNGV. This CDR3 has 11 amino acids. In DNA, the CDR3 is TGTGCCAGCAGCTTAGGGACTCGACCGTACTTC. Translated, it gives CASSLGTRPYF.

The V call is TRBV15, the J call TRBJ1-5; the D is unclear. This CDR3 contains 13 residues. V lost 0 bases, J lost 5 bases, and 5 bases lay in between. The germline CDR1 and CDR2 sequences are LNHNV and YYDKDF (reference sequence). CDR3 in DNA: TGTGCCACCAGCAGAGATCGGGATCAGCCCCAGCATTTT. It yields the protein CATSRDRDQPQHF.

This chain joins TRBV9 and TRBJ2-3; perhaps TRBD1 as D (6 bases). The V end lost 0 bases, the J end lost 8 bases, and 16 bases lay between the germline ends. This CDR3 is built from 15 residues. Looked up from germline, CDR1 is SGDLS and CDR2 is YYNGEE. For the CDR3, the DNA is TGTGCCAGCAGCGTAGACCCGGCAGGGGCCCTTACGCAGTATTTT. Residues: CASSVDPAGALTQYF.

The table lists this clone with a count of one. This chain uses TRBV5-1 with TRBJ2-3, with 8 bases that match TRBD2. Trimming cost V 4 bases and J 5 bases; bases outside gene matches: 12. Germline CDR1 SGHRS, CDR2 YFSETQ. The CDR3 sequence is 16 residues long. Here the CDR3 reads CASSAVSGSRGDTQYF. In DNA, the CDR3 is TGCGCCAGCAGCGCGGTAAGCGGGAGCAGGGGAGATACGCAGTATTTT.

CDR3 nucleotide sequence: TGTGCCAGTAGTATGGTTAGCGGGACCGCCTACGAGCAGTACTTC. The encoded protein is CASSMVSGTAYEQYF. The rearrangement joins TRBV19 to TRBJ2-7; 8 bases line up with TRBD2. V shed 3 bases, J shed 2 bases, and the junction held 6 bases outside the gene matches. The CDR3 totals 15 residues. CDR1 and CDR2 from the germline V gene are LNHDA and SQIVND (reference sequence).

This sequence joins TRBV6-1 and TRBJ2-3; D unclear. This CDR3 is built from 14 residues. V dropped 2 bases and J dropped 2 bases, with 8 bases sitting between them. Germline V CDR1 and CDR2: MNHNS, SASEGT. The CDR3 loop is CASSEFAVTDTQYF. The CDR3 DNA reads TGTGCCAGCAGTGAATTCGCGGTCACAGATACGCAGTATTTT.

J is TRBJ1-6 and V is TRBV5-1; 7 nucleotides line up with TRBD1. The CDR3 covers 13 residues. The trim removed 0 bases at V and 9 bases at J, leaving 0 bases unmatched. Germline CDR1 SGHRS, CDR2 YFSETQ. The CDR3 sequence: CASSLGDSSPLHF. CDR3 coding DNA: TGCGCCAGCAGCTTGGGGGACAGTTCACCCCTCCACTTT.

The chain employs TRBV19 and TRBJ2-7; 7 bases map to TRBD2. This CDR3 is 13 amino acids long. V shed 4 bases and J 6 bases; nucleotides not matched to a gene: 6. Germline-derived CDR1 and CDR2 are LNHDA and SQIVND (reference sequence). CDR3 DNA: TGTGCCAGTAGTACCGGACTAGGTGGCGAGCAGTACTTC. This codes for CASSTGLGGEQYF.

The V call is TRBV7-2, the J call TRBJ2-1; the D gene is possibly TRBD1 (6 bases). Trimming removed 5 bases from V and 5 bases from J, with 10 bases in between. Germline lookup yields CDR1 SGHTA and CDR2 FQGNSA. The CDR3 spans 13 residues. CDR3 loop: CASSPYRDNEQFF. As DNA, the CDR3 is TGTGCCAGCAGCCCTTACAGGGACAATGAGCAGTTCTTC.

The J gene is TRBJ1-6, the V gene TRBV7-9, with 9 positions matching TRBD1. Germline loops: CDR1 SEHNR, CDR2 FQNEAQ (reference sequence). The junction had 9 bases not matched to a gene; V was cut back by 5 bases and J by 7 bases. This CDR3 is 16 amino acids long. The DNA of the CDR3 is TGTGCCAGCAGCCCCGGGACAGGGTATTACAATTCACCCCTCCACTTT. This codes for CASSPGTGYYNSPLHF. Full variable domain (rest looked up from reference TRBV7-9 and TRBJ1-6): DTGVSQNPRHKITKRGQNVTFRCDPISEHNRLYWYRQTLGQGPEFLTYFQNEAQLEKSRLLSDRFSAERPKGSFSTLEIQRTEQGDSAMYLCASSPGTGYYNSPLHFGNGTRLTVT.

The chain combines TRBV27 with TRBJ2-1; 11 bases are shared with TRBD2. This CDR3 region has 13 residues. The junction had 4 bases not matched to a gene; V was cut back by 10 bases and J by 5 bases. Per germline, CDR1 MNHEY and CDR2 SMNVEV (reference sequence). The CDR3 spells CATGTSGHNEQFF. CDR3 nucleotide sequence: TGTGCCACCGGGACTAGCGGACACAATGAGCAGTTCTTC.

The genes are TRBV27 and TRBJ2-3; 7 positions agree with TRBD1. CDR1 is MNHEY and CDR2 is SMNVEV in the germline V gene (reference sequence). The ends lost 2 bases at V and 6 bases at J; junction bases unmatched: 2. This CDR3 contains 13 residues. Here the CDR3 DNA reads TGTGCCAGCAGTTTAAGCAGGGGGGATACGCAGTATTTT. Translating it yields CASSLSRGDTQYF.

The chain recombines TRBV7-9 with TRBJ1-2, with 9 bases aligning to TRBD1. Trimming at V came to 4 bases and at J to 7 bases, leaving 1 base not matched to a gene. Per germline, CDR1 SEHNR and CDR2 FQNEAQ (reference sequence). The CDR3 loop spans 12 amino acids. As DNA, the CDR3 is TGTGCCAGCAGCTCACAGGGGGCTGGCTACACCTTC. This encodes CASSSQGAGYTF.